The rows below give T cell receptor beta chains drawn from one sample of a study of tumor-infiltrating lymphocytes in localized non-small cell lung cancer. The method was immunoSEQ multiplex PCR; TCRdb's version includes in-frame clones alone and lacks a portion of them. The profile covers roughly 14,000 clones, with 65% to 90% appearing a single time and 15% to 20% taken by the ten largest. Sequencing used lung tumor tissue. The receptors were gathered from a human donor with non-small cell lung cancer. The CDR3 runs from the conserved cysteine through the conserved F or W. The D gene is left open where the match is weak. Size tells how often a clone was seen (once, few, many) or the class of an expanded clone, and some rows leave it out.

D	size	V	J	DNA	CDR3
TRBD2	-	TRBV5-4	TRBJ2-3	TGTGCCAGCAGCTTGCGGGGGGAGGTTACGCAGTATTTT	CASSLRGEVTQYF
-	-	TRBV9	TRBJ1-1	TGTGCCAGCGCCCTTGGTGGGACGGTGAACACTGAAGCTTTCTTT	CASALGGTVNTEAFF
-	-	TRBV7-2	TRBJ1-3	TGTGCCAGCAGCTTAGGCAGGGCCAGCTCTGGAAACACCATATATTTT	CASSLGRASSGNTIYF
-	-	TRBV19	TRBJ2-5	TGTGCCAGTAGTATAGACGGGGGTGAGACCCAGTACTTC	CASSIDGGETQYF
-	-	TRBV9	TRBJ2-2	TGTGCCAGCAGCCCCAATCTGGGATCAAACACCGGGGAGCTGTTTTTT	CASSPNLGSNTGELFF
-	-	TRBV7-2	TRBJ1-1	TGTGCCAGCAGCTTAAGACAGGACAACACTGAAGCTTTCTTT	CASSLRQDNTEAFF
-	-	TRBV7-9	TRBJ2-5	TGTGCCAGCAGCTTAGGCCCAGGGACGGGAGAGACCCAGTACTTC	CASSLGPGTGETQYF
TRBD2	-	TRBV18	TRBJ2-2	TGTGCCAGCTCACCATTGAAACTTCAAGCGGGAGTGGACACCGGGGAGCTGTTTTTT	CASSPLKLQAGVDTGELFF
-	once	TRBV5-1	TRBJ1-1	TGCGCCAGCAGCCTGGACTCTCCAGGCGGTGAAGCTTTCTTT	CASSLDSPGGEAFF
-	-	TRBV5-1	TRBJ1-1	TGCGCCTCCAGCAGTCGGGCGAACACTGAAGCTTTCTTT	CASSSRANTEAFF
-	few	TRBV7-9	TRBJ1-1	TGTGCCAGCAGCTTAGACTGGACCGCTGAAGCTTTCTTT	CASSLDWTAEAFF
-	-	TRBV12-5	TRBJ2-5	TGTGCTAGTGGTTTGGACCCGGGCCAAGAGACCCAGTACTTC	CASGLDPGQETQYF
-	few	TRBV2	TRBJ1-1	TGTGCCAGCAGAACCGGGACGTTGAACACTGAAGCTTTCTTT	CASRTGTLNTEAFF
TRBD2	once	TRBV5-8	TRBJ2-5	TGTGCCAGCAGCTTGGGGAAATCAGCGGGAACCTACCAAGAGACCCAGTACTTC	CASSLGKSAGTYQETQYF
TRBD2	-	TRBV7-9	TRBJ2-5	TGTGCCAGCAGCAACACAAAAGGACTAGCGGGAGTGGGAGGGGAGACCCAGTACTTC	CASSNTKGLAGVGGETQYF
-	-	TRBV14	TRBJ1-3	TGTGCCAGCAGCTTGACAGGTCACTCTGGAAACACCATATATTTT	CASSLTGHSGNTIYF
TRBD1	once	TRBV29-1	TRBJ1-2	TGCAGCGTGTTCGGGACAGCTTATGGCTACACCTTC	CSVFGTAYGYTF
-	few	TRBV7-2	TRBJ2-2	TGTGCCAGCAGCTTAGCGCGAAATTCCGGGGAGCTGTTTTTT	CASSLARNSGELFF
-	-	TRBV28	TRBJ1-2	TGTGCCAGCAGTTTATCGGCGGGGCCCGGCTACACCTTC	CASSLSAGPGYTF
TRBD1	-	TRBV27	TRBJ1-4	TGTGCCAGCAGTTTAAGTCGGGACAGCCATGAAAAACTGTTTTTT	CASSLSRDSHEKLFF
-	-	TRBV21-1	TRBJ1-1	TGTGCCAGCAGCAGAAAAGGGACCACTGAAGCTTTCTTT	CASSRKGTTEAFF
-	-	TRBV2	TRBJ1-2	TGTGCCAGCAGTGAGGGTTTGCCAGGCTACACCTTC	CASSEGLPGYTF
TRBD2	-	TRBV7-6	TRBJ2-3	TGTGCCAGCAGCTTAGAGGCGGGAGTGTCCACAGATACGCAGTATTTT	CASSLEAGVSTDTQYF
-	-	TRBV7-9	TRBJ2-7	TGTGCCAGCAGCGGGACTGCCTACGAGCAGTACTTC	CASSGTAYEQYF
-	-	TRBV5-1	TRBJ1-3	TGCGCCAGCAGCCCCGGCGGGGGCCTGGGCTCTGGAAACACCATATATTTT	CASSPGGGLGSGNTIYF
TRBD1	-	TRBV5-4	TRBJ2-2	TGTGCCAGCAGCTCGGGACAGGGTACGAGCGGGGAGCTGTTTTTT	CASSSGQGTSGELFF
TRBD2	few	TRBV4-1	TRBJ2-1	TGCGCCAGCAGCCAAGGTCTTAGCGGGGCCTACAATGAGCAGTTCTTC	CASSQGLSGAYNEQFF
-	-	TRBV28	TRBJ2-5	TGTGCCAGCAGCCCATCGGAGACCCAGTACTTC	CASSPSETQYF
-	-	TRBV7-6	TRBJ2-2	TGTGCCAGCAGCTTAAGGGTCGCCGGGGAGCTGTTTTTT	CASSLRVAGELFF
TRBD2	-	TRBV7-2	TRBJ2-1	TGTGCCAGCAGCTCCTTAGCGGGCGCAACCTCCTACAATGAGCAGTTCTTC	CASSSLAGATSYNEQFF
-	few	TRBV4-2	TRBJ2-1	TGTGCCAGCAGCCGGGATGGGATAAGGTCCTACAATGAGCAGTTCTTC	CASSRDGIRSYNEQFF
TRBD2	-	TRBV6-1	TRBJ2-7	TGTGCCAGCAGTGGAGGGACTAGCGCCTCCTACGAGCAGTACTTC	CASSGGTSASYEQYF
-	-	TRBV6-6	TRBJ1-1	TGTGCCAGCAGTGAAGCCCGCGCTTTCTTT	CASSEARAFF
-	-	TRBV18	TRBJ2-1	TGTGCCAGCTCCCCTCGGGGTAGATTAAGGACTGAGCAGTTCTTC	CASSPRGRLRTEQFF
-	-	TRBV28	TRBJ2-1	TGTGCCAGCAGTTTACACGGGCCCGGCTCCTACAATGAGCAGTTCTTC	CASSLHGPGSYNEQFF
-	-	TRBV11-2	TRBJ1-2	TGTGCCAGCAGCCCAACCGAAGGGAACTATGGCTACACCTTC	CASSPTEGNYGYTF
-	medium-sized	TRBV5-1	TRBJ2-1	TGCGCCAGCAGCTTCAGGCCCCCCCCGGCCAATGAGCAGTTCTTC	CASSFRPPPANEQFF
-	-	TRBV30	TRBJ2-2	TGTGCCTGGAGACAGGGAGGGATCGGGGAGCTGTTTTTT	CAWRQGGIGELFF
TRBD1	-	TRBV4-1	TRBJ1-2	TGCGCCAGCAGCCAACAGGGGGGAAAGAACTATGGCTACACCTTC	CASSQQGGKNYGYTF
-	few	TRBV7-9	TRBJ2-5	TGTGCCAGCAGCCTACCAGCTCAAGAGACCCAGTACTTC	CASSLPAQETQYF
TRBD1	-	TRBV2	TRBJ1-3	TGTGCCAGCAGTGAACCCGGGACAGGCCAAGGAAACACCATATATTTT	CASSEPGTGQGNTIYF
-	once	TRBV9	TRBJ1-6	TGTGCCAGCAGCGTTCAGGAGAGCTCCTATAATTCACCCCTCCACTTT	CASSVQESSYNSPLHF
TRBD1	-	TRBV11-3	TRBJ2-1	TGTGCCAGCAGCTCCGACAGGGGGCCCTACAATGAGCAGTTCTTC	CASSSDRGPYNEQFF
TRBD1	-	TRBV7-3	TRBJ1-6	TGTGCCAGCAGCAGCAACAGGGGTAACACCCTCCACTTT	CASSSNRGNTLHF
-	-	TRBV2	TRBJ1-1	TGTGCCAGCACCCGAGGGGAGGGGTCTACAGACACTGAAGCTTTCTTT	CASTRGEGSTDTEAFF
TRBD1	-	TRBV11-2	TRBJ1-2	TGTGCCAGCAGACCAGGGGGCGGACTGCTTAGCGGCTACACCTTC	CASRPGGGLLSGYTF
TRBD1	-	TRBV5-1	TRBJ2-3	TGCGCCAGCAGCAGATCACAGGGGACGTCCGCAGATACGCAGTATTTT	CASSRSQGTSADTQYF
-	few	TRBV4-1	TRBJ1-5	TGCGCCAGCAGCCAAGATGTAGGGTCGGGGCCCCAGCATTTT	CASSQDVGSGPQHF